This T cell receptor (beta chain) was captured by sequencing in a study of T-cell memory formation after mild COVID-19. Overall study: Largely donor-specific TCR clusters were found.

The CDR3 is made up of 15 amino acids. Trimming took off 5 bases at V and 4 bases at J, with 17 bases between the two ends. Germline V gene data show CDR1 as SGHTA and CDR2 as FQGNSA. TCRdb re-derived calls from the 5' RACE reads in MiXCR, one entry per CDR3 protein. In the table there are roughly 160,000 distinct CDR3 sequences, around a tenth of which are singletons. This clonotype has more than one count but fewer than ten. Sequenced material: PBMCs or a T cell subset sorted from them (not recorded which). V is TRBV7-2 and J is TRBJ1-2; a weak D match, TRBD1 (6 bases). The sequence derives from a man aged 18 to 35 who had mild COVID-19 (a few samples of this study predate the infection). Cell type and time point are not known. The CDR3 DNA follows: TGTGCCAGCAGCATAGACGGCAGGGGCAGCTATGGCTACACCTTC. The encoded protein is CASSIDGRGSYGYTF. Full variable domain (rest looked up from reference TRBV7-2 and TRBJ1-2): GAGVSQSPSNKVTEKGKDVELRCDPISGHTALYWYRQSLGQGLEFLIYFQGNSAPDKSGLPSDRFSAERTGGSVSTLTIQRTQQEDSAVYLCASSIDGRGSYGYTFGSGTRLTVV.